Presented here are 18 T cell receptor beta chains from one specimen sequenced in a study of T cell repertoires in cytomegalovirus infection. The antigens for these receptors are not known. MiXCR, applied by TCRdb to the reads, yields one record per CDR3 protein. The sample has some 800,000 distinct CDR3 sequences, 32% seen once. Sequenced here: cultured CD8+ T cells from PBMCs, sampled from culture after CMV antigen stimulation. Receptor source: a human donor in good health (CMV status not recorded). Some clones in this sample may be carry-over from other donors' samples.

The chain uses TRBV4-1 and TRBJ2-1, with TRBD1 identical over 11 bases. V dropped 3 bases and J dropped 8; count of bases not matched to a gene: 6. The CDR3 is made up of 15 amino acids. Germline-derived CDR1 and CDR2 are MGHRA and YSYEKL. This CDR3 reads CASSHPGQGDDEQFF. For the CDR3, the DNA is TGCGCCAGCAGCCATCCGGGACAGGGGGACGATGAGCAGTTCTTC.

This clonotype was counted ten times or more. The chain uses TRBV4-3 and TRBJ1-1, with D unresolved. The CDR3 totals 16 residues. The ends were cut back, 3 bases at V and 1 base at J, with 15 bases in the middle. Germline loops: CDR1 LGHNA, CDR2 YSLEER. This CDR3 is CASSHPPAHTNTEAFF. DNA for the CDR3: TGCGCCAGCAGCCACCCCCCTGCACATACGAACACTGAAGCTTTCTTT.

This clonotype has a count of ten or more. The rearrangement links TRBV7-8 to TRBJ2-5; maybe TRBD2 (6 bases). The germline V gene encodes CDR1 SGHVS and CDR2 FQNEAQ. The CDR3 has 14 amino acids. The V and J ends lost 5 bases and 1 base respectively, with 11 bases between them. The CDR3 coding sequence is TGTGCCAGCAGCAAGGAGGGCTCCCAAGAGACCCAGTACTTC. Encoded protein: CASSKEGSQETQYF.

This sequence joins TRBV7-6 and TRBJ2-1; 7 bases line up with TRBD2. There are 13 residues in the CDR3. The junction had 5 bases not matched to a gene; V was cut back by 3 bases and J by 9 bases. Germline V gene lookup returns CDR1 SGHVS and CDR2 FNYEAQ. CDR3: CASSLSGGSEQFF. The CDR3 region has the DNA TGTGCCAGCAGCTTGTCGGGAGGATCTGAGCAGTTCTTC.

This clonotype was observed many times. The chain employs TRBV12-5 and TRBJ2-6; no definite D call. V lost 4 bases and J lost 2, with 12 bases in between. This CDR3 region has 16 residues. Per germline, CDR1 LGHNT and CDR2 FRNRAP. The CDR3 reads CASGSNPLAGANVLTF. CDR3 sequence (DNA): TGTGCTAGTGGTTCGAACCCCTTGGCTGGGGCCAACGTCCTGACTTTC.

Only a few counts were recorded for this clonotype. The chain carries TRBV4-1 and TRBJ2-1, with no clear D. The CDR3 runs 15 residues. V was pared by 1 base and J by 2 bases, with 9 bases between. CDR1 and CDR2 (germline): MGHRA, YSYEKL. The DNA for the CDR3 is TGCGCCAGCAGCCAAGTAGGAAATGCCTACAATGAGCAGTTCTTC. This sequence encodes CASSQVGNAYNEQFF.

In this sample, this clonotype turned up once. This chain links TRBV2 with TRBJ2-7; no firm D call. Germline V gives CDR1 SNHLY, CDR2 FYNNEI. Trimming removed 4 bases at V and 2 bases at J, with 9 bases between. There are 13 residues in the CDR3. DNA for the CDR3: TGTGCCAGCAGTGCGAGTGAAACCTACGAGCAGTACTTC. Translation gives CASSASETYEQYF.

Here the CDR3 DNA reads TGCGCCAGCAGCTTGGAACTAGCAACGAGCACAGATACGCAGTATTTT. Its translation is CASSLELATSTDTQYF. The chain uses TRBV5-1 and TRBJ2-3, with a tentative D call TRBD2 (6 bases). V dropped 0 bases and J dropped 0 bases, with 11 bases sitting between them. Germline CDR1 is SGHRS and CDR2 is YFSETQ. This CDR3 region has 16 residues.

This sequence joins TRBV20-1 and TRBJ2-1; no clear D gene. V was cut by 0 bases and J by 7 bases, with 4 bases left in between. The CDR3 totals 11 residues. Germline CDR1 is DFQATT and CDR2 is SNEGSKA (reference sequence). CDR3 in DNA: TGCAGTGCTAGAGATTCGAATGAGCAGTTCTTC. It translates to CSARDSNEQFF.

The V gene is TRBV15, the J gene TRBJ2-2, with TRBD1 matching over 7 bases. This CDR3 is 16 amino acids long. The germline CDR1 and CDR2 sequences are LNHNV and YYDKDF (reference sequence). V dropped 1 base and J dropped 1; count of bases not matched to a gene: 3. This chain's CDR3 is CATSRARDRNTGELFF. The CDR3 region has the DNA TGTGCCACCAGCAGAGCTCGGGACAGGAACACCGGGGAGCTGTTTTTT. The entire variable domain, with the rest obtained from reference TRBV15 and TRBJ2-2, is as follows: DAMVIQNPRYQVTQFGKPVTLSCSQTLNHNVMYWYQQKSSQAPKLLFHYYDKDFNNEADTPDNFQSRRPNTSFCFLDIRSPGLGDTAMYLCATSRARDRNTGELFFGEGSRLTVL.

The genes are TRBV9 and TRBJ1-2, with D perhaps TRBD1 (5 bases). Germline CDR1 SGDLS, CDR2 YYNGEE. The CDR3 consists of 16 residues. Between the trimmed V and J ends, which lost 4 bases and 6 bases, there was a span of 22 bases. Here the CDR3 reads CASSPYFGTSGDGYTF. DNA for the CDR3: TGTGCCAGCAGCCCTTACTTCGGGACCTCAGGAGATGGCTACACCTTC.

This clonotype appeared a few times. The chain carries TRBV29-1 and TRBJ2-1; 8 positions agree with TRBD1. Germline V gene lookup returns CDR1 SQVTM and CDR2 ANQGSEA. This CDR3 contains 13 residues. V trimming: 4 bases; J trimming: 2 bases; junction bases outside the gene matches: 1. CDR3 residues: CSVAGGPYNEQFF. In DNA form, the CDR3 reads TGCAGCGTTGCAGGGGGCCCCTACAATGAGCAGTTCTTC.

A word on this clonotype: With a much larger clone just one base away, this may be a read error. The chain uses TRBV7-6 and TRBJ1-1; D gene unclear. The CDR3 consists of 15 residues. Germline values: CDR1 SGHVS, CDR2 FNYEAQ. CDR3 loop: CVSSSLFGVNTEAFF. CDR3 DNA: TGTGTCAGCAGCTCGCTTTTCGGAGTCAACACTGAAGCTTTCTTT. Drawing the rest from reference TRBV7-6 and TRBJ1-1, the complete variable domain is GAGVSQSPRYKVTKRGQDVALRCDPISGHVSLYWYRQALGQGPEFLTYFNYEAQQDKSGLPNDRFSAERPEGSISTLTIQRTEQRDSAMYRCVSSSLFGVNTEAFFGQGTRLTVV.

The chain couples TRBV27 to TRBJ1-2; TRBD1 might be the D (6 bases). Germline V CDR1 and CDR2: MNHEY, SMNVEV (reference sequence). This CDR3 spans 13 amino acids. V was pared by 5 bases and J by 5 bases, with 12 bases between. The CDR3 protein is CASSPLGQYGYTF. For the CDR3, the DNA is TGTGCCAGCAGTCCCCTCGGACAGTATGGCTACACCTTC.

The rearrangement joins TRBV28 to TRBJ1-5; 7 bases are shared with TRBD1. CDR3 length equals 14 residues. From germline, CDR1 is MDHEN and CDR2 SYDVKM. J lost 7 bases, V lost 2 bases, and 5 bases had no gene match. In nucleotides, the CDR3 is TGTGCCAGCAGTTTAAACAGGGGAAGCCAGCCCCAGCATTTT. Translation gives CASSLNRGSQPQHF.

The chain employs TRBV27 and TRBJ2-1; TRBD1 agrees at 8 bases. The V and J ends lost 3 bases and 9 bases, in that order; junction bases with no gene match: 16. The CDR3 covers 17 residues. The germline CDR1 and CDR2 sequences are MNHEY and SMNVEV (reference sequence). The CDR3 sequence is CASSFRPPGQVDCEQFF. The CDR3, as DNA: TGTGCCAGCAGTTTCCGCCCACCGGGACAGGTGGATTGTGAGCAGTTCTTC.

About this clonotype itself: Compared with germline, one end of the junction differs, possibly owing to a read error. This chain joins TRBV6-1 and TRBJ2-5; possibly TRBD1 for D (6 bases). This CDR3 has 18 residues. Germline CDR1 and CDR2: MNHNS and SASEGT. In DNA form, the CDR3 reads TGTGCCAACAGTGAGTGGTCTATCAACAGGGAGTACCAAGAGACCCAGTACTTC. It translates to CANSEWSINREYQETQYF.

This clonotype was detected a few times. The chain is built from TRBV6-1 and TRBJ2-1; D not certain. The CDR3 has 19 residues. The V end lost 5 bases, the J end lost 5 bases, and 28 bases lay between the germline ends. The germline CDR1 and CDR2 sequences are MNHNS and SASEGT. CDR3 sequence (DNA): TGTGCCAGCAGTTACCACATATTAGTAGGAACAGATATAGACAATGAGCAGTTCTTC. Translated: CASSYHILVGTDIDNEQFF.